Below, 28 T cell receptor beta chains from the same sample are listed, as sequenced in a study of T cells in localized non-small cell lung cancer. Assay used: immunoSEQ multiplex PCR; TCRdb lists only in-frame clones, some missing. The top ten clones hold around 12% of a sample with over a thousand clones, around a fifth of them seen once. The source was normal lung tissue next to the tumor, collected before any cancer treatment. The receptor source for this set is a man aged 40 to 75 with stage II lung adenocarcinoma.

This clone showed up just a few times. The V gene is TRBV2, the J gene TRBJ2-1; tentatively, D is TRBD1 (6 bases). Germline V gene lookup returns CDR1 SNHLY and CDR2 FYNNEI. Trimming pared 3 bases from V and 5 bases from J, leaving 14 bases between. The CDR3 spans 15 residues. CDR3 DNA: TGTGCCAGCAGTGAGATTAGGCAGGGGAACAATGAGCAGTTCTTC. It yields the protein CASSEIRQGNNEQFF.

This clone was seen only a few times. The chain joins TRBV19 to TRBJ2-6, with 11 bases identical to TRBD1. The CDR3 runs to 16 residues. After removal of 5 bases from V and 0 bases from J, the junction contained 0 bases not matched to a gene. Germline assignment: CDR1 LNHDA and CDR2 SQIVND (reference sequence). The CDR3 loop is CASSGTGGSGANVLTF. The CDR3 DNA sequence: TGTGCCAGTAGTGGGACAGGGGGCTCTGGGGCCAACGTCCTGACTTTC. Complete variable domain (other parts from reference TRBV19 and TRBJ2-6): DGGITQSPKYLFRKEGQNVTLSCEQNLNHDAMYWYRQDPGQGLRLIYYSQIVNDFQKGDIAEGYSVSREKKESFPLTVTSAQKNPTAFYLCASSGTGGSGANVLTFGAGSRLTVL.

The gene calls are TRBV10-3 and TRBJ1-1; no clear D gene. V was cut by 2 bases and J by 5 bases, with 6 bases left in between. The CDR3 runs 12 residues. Looked up from germline, CDR1 is ENHRY and CDR2 is SYGVKD. The CDR3 loop reads CAISEGETEAFF. The CDR3 coding sequence is TGTGCCATCAGTGAGGGTGAGACTGAAGCTTTCTTT.

This chain links TRBV6-8 with TRBJ2-7; 8 positions agree with TRBD1. Germline V gene sequence: CDR1 MNHGY, CDR2 SAAAGT. J was trimmed by 4 bases and V by 7 bases; bases with no gene match: 9. The CDR3 consists of 14 residues. CDR3 amino acids: CASKSDRAAYEQYF. The CDR3 bases are TGTGCCAGCAAATCGGACAGGGCTGCTTACGAGCAGTACTTC.

This clone rates as medium-sized. This chain links TRBV11-3 with TRBJ2-7; 12 bases are shared with TRBD2. This CDR3 region has 14 residues. The V gene end was trimmed by 6 bases and the J gene end by 4 bases; junction bases not matched to a gene: 4. Germline lookup yields CDR1 SGHNT and CDR2 YENEEA. CDR3 bases: TGTGCCAGCAGTTTTCTAGCGGGAGGGTACGAGCAGTACTTC. This codes for CASSFLAGGYEQYF.

This clone appeared a few times. CDR3 in amino acids: CASSLGGGGQETQYF. For the CDR3, the DNA is TGCGCCAGCAGCTTAGGAGGGGGGGGCCAAGAGACCCAGTACTTC. V usage is TRBV5-1 and J usage is TRBJ2-5, with D possibly matching TRBD2 (7 bases). This CDR3 is built from 15 residues. Germline CDR1 SGHRS, CDR2 YFSETQ. Trimming pared 2 bases from V and 1 base from J, leaving 12 bases between.

By sample share, this clone is large. This chain connects TRBV11-3 to TRBJ2-7; 8 bases map to TRBD1. CDR3 length: 14 amino acids. V lost 4 bases, J lost 4 bases, and 6 bases stayed unmatched. CDR1 and CDR2 (germline): SGHNT, YENEEA. The CDR3 region has the DNA TGTGCCAGCAGCTCGGCCACAGGGGGATACGAGCAGTACTTC. Encoded protein: CASSSATGGYEQYF.

This clone was seen more than once but under ten times. This chain links TRBV9 with TRBJ1-2; D is unclear. The CDR3 contains 15 residues. Trimming took off 5 bases at V and 0 bases at J, with 14 bases between the two ends. CDR1 and CDR2 from the germline V gene are SGDLS and YYNGEE. The CDR3 DNA reads TGTGCCAGCAGGGCCTTTCATACTTCTAACTATGGCTACACCTTC. This encodes CASRAFHTSNYGYTF. Full variable domain (rest looked up from reference TRBV9 and TRBJ1-2): DSGVTQTPKHLITATGQRVTLRCSPRSGDLSVYWYQQSLDQGLQFLIQYYNGEERAKGNILERFSAQQFPDLHSELNLSSLELGDSALYFCASRAFHTSNYGYTFGSGTRLTVV.

This rearrangement joins TRBV19 to TRBJ1-2; TRBD1 agrees at 7 bases. Unmatched junction bases numbered 4, after V lost 3 bases and J lost 6 bases. CDR1 and CDR2 (germline): LNHDA, SQIVND (reference sequence). This CDR3 region has 13 residues. CDR3 DNA sequence: TGTGCCAGTAGTATCCGACAGGGAGATGGCTACACCTTC. Protein sequence: CASSIRQGDGYTF.

The chain combines TRBV1 with TRBJ1-1. TRBV1 is noted as a pseudogene. There are 13 residues in the CDR3. DNA of the CDR3: TGCGCCAGCAGCCAAGAAGGGTTCACGGGAGCTTTCTTT. Its protein is CASSQEGFTGAFF.

This clone is large (0.1 to 1%) within its sample. This chain connects TRBV14 to TRBJ2-7; perhaps TRBD2 as D (6 bases). CDR1 SGHDN and CDR2 FVKESK come from the germline V gene. The CDR3 loop spans 15 amino acids. Trimming left V 0 bases short and J 3 bases short, with 12 bases between. As DNA, the CDR3 is TGTGCCAGCAGCCAAGATACCACGGGGGTCTACGAGCAGTACTTC. Translation: CASSQDTTGVYEQYF.

CDR3 loop: CASSISGRPDTQYF. The CDR3 bases are TGTGCCAGCAGCATCAGCGGGAGACCCGATACGCAGTATTTT. J is TRBJ2-3 and V is TRBV9; 8 positions match TRBD2. Germline-derived CDR1 and CDR2 are SGDLS and YYNGEE. The V segment lost 4 bases and the J segment 6 bases; nucleotides outside the gene matches: 7. This CDR3 has 14 amino acids. The variable domain in full, completed from reference TRBV9 and TRBJ2-3, reads DSGVTQTPKHLITATGQRVTLRCSPRSGDLSVYWYQQSLDQGLQFLIQYYNGEERAKGNILERFSAQQFPDLHSELNLSSLELGDSALYFCASSISGRPDTQYFGPGTRLTVL.

This clone was found a few times. This chain links TRBV27 with TRBJ2-7, with 8 bases identical to TRBD1. Trimming removed 4 bases from V and 6 bases from J; junction bases left unmatched: 2. Germline V gene data show CDR1 as MNHEY and CDR2 as SMNVEV (reference sequence). This CDR3 has 12 amino acids. DNA of the CDR3: TGTGCCAGCAGTTCCGACAGGGGCGAGCAGTACTTC. Residues: CASSSDRGEQYF.

The genes are TRBV10-2 and TRBJ1-1; no definite D call. CDR1 and CDR2 from the germline V gene are WSHSY and SAAADI. Deletions cut 8 bases from V and 3 bases from J, with 13 bases between. The CDR3 totals 13 residues. The CDR3 region is CASASQAYTEAFF. CDR3 bases: TGCGCCAGCGCTAGCCAGGCGTACACTGAAGCTTTCTTT.

This chain connects TRBV19 to TRBJ2-7; tentative D call: TRBD1 (6 bases). Germline V gene data show CDR1 as LNHDA and CDR2 as SQIVND (reference sequence). Deletions cut 6 bases from V and 6 bases from J, with 15 bases between. CDR3 length: 13 amino acids. DNA for the CDR3: TGTGCCAGTAGCCAAGTGGGGGCGGGCGAGCAGTACTTC. Translating gives CASSQVGAGEQYF.

V usage is TRBV28 and J usage is TRBJ2-3, with a tentative D call TRBD2 (6 bases). V was trimmed by 3 bases and J by 2 bases, leaving 12 bases between them. Looked up from germline, CDR1 is MDHEN and CDR2 is SYDVKM. CDR3 size: 15 residues. The chain's CDR3 is CASSFTGDYTDTQYF. The CDR3 DNA reads as TGTGCCAGCAGTTTCACGGGGGATTACACAGATACGCAGTATTTT. Full variable domain (remainder filled in from reference TRBV28 and TRBJ2-3): DVKVTQSSRYLVKRTGEKVFLECVQDMDHENMFWYRQDPGLGLRLIYFSYDVKMKEKGDIPEGYSVSREKKERFSLILESASTNQTSMYLCASSFTGDYTDTQYFGPGTRLTVL.

This clone was observed a handful of times. The chain employs TRBV11-3 and TRBJ1-1; TRBD1 aligns across 9 bases. The CDR3 contains 15 residues. Germline V gene data show CDR1 as SGHNT and CDR2 as YENEEA. After removal of 6 bases from V and 2 bases from J, the junction contained 7 bases not matched to a gene. CDR3 residues: CASRGQGLINTEAFF. CDR3 nucleotide sequence: TGTGCCAGCAGGGGACAGGGATTGATTAACACTGAAGCTTTCTTT.

The chain employs TRBV7-5 and TRBJ2-2. TRBV7-5 is a pseudogene segment. The CDR3 has 14 amino acids. This CDR3 is CASSPQSGAGELFF. CDR3 nucleotides: TGTGCCAGCAGCCCACAGTCGGGCGCCGGGGAGCTGTTTTTT.

This clone is deemed large. The V and J genes are TRBV6-8 and TRBJ2-7; maybe TRBD2 (7 bases). The CDR3 is 14 amino acids. Germline lookup yields CDR1 MNHGY and CDR2 SAAAGT. The germline V and J ends were trimmed by 2 bases and 6 bases, with 14 bases remaining between them. CDR3 nucleotides: TGTGCCAGCAGTTACAGGCGGGGGCAGGGCGAGCAGTACTTC. It is translated as CASSYRRGQGEQYF.

This clone has just a few counts. The chain has TRBV30 and TRBJ2-1, with 7 bases aligning to TRBD2. Per the germline V gene, CDR1 is GTSNPN and CDR2 is SVGIG (reference sequence). V was pared by 2 bases and J by 9 bases, with 13 bases of the junction left unmatched. This CDR3 has 15 amino acids. CDR3 in DNA: TGTGCCTGGAGTTCCACTAGCGTTGTCAAGGGTGAGCAGTTCTTC. It codes for CAWSSTSVVKGEQFF.

This chain joins TRBV6-8 and TRBJ2-1; no clear D. The CDR3 contains 12 residues. Trimming pared 3 bases from V and 15 bases from J, leaving 15 bases between. Germline V gene data show CDR1 as MNHGY and CDR2 as SAAAGT. The CDR3 DNA follows: TGTGCCAGCAGTTATTTGGGTCGGAGCCCGTTCTTC. Translated: CASSYLGRSPFF.

A few counts support this clone. The genes are TRBV4-3 and TRBJ2-1; 13 bases line up with TRBD2. With V trimmed by 1 base and J by 0 bases, 12 bases remained unmatched. CDR3 length equals 21 residues. Germline V gene sequence: CDR1 LGHNA, CDR2 YSLEER. This CDR3 is CASSQVLGWTSGGSSYNEQFF. The DNA of the CDR3 is TGCGCCAGCAGCCAAGTTTTGGGCTGGACTAGCGGGGGAAGCTCCTACAATGAGCAGTTCTTC.

The V and J genes are TRBV11-3 and TRBJ2-7; D uncertain. The CDR3 extends over 14 amino acids. The V gene lost 3 bases and the J gene lost 7 bases, with 16 bases spanning the gap. Germline-derived CDR1 and CDR2 are SGHNT and YENEEA. The CDR3 region has the DNA TGTGCCAGCAGCTTGGTGGAGCAGAGGAAAGAGCAGTACTTC. Its protein product is CASSLVEQRKEQYF.

The table lists this clone with a few counts. The V call is TRBV2, the J call TRBJ2-2; D gene ambiguous. This CDR3 spans 14 amino acids. The germline gives CDR1 SNHLY, CDR2 FYNNEI. Trimming took 0 bases from V and 8 from J, leaving 10 bases between them. CDR3 DNA sequence: TGTGCCAGCAGTGAAGCGTTCAGGTCTGGGGAGCTGTTTTTT. Protein product: CASSEAFRSGELFF.

This clone has a handful of counts. The chain couples TRBV9 to TRBJ2-7; 8 nucleotides agree with TRBD2. The CDR3 is 15 amino acids. J was trimmed by 4 bases and V by 0 bases; bases with no gene match: 6. The germline V gene has CDR1 SGDLS and CDR2 YYNGEE. The CDR3: CASSVGGEREYEQYF. CDR3 nucleotides: TGTGCCAGCAGCGTAGGAGGGGAGCGGGAGTACGAGCAGTACTTC.

The rearrangement uses TRBV11-3 and TRBJ2-2, with D perhaps matching TRBD1 (6 bases). The CDR3 sequence is 16 residues long. V dropped 0 bases and J dropped 4 bases, with 12 bases sitting between them. Germline-derived CDR1 and CDR2 are SGHNT and YENEEA. In DNA, the CDR3 is TGTGCCAGCAGCTTAGAACCTAACAGGGTCACCGGGGAGCTGTTTTTT. Translated, it gives CASSLEPNRVTGELFF.

The sample holds a few counts of this clone. The chain joins TRBV11-3 to TRBJ2-7; tentative D call: TRBD2 (6 bases). The germline V gene has CDR1 SGHNT and CDR2 YENEEA. The CDR3 is made up of 15 amino acids. Trimming left V 5 bases short and J 7 bases short, with 21 bases between. The CDR3 bases are TGTGCCAGCAGCGCCACCGGGACTCCCATCGGAGAGCAGTACTTC. This gives the protein CASSATGTPIGEQYF.

The gene calls are TRBV6-8 and TRBJ1-4; maybe TRBD1 (6 bases). CDR1 and CDR2 (germline): MNHGY, SAAAGT. The CDR3 sequence is 14 residues long. Trimming cost V 7 bases and J 4 bases, with 13 bases left between them. CDR3 residues: CASNPGANNEKLFF. CDR3 bases: TGTGCCAGCAACCCGGGGGCGAATAATGAAAAACTGTTTTTT.